A single sample gave rise to the 10 T cell receptor beta chains below, sequenced in a study of T-cell reconstitution after alpha-beta-depleted transplantation in children. Preparation of the TCRbeta library used unique molecular identifiers. TCRdb independently ran MiXCR on the PCR reads; one entry per CDR3 protein. The sample shows some 600,000 distinct CDR3 sequences, over 10% of them seen only once. The starting material was PBMCs, mostly from graft donor cells, obtained 360 days after TCRalphabeta/CD19-depleted stem cell transplant. These receptors all stem from a male patient between 10 and 17 years old who had a stem cell transplant for acute myeloid leukemia, so the T cells may come from the graft donor.

The chain employs TRBV14 and TRBJ2-3; TRBD2 matches at 10 bases. The CDR3 sequence is 16 residues long. CDR1 is SGHDN and CDR2 is FVKESK in the germline V gene. Trimming removed 3 bases from V and 4 bases from J; junction bases left unmatched: 7. The CDR3 protein is CASSHQAGGPADTQYF. In nucleotides, the CDR3 is TGTGCCAGCAGCCATCAAGCGGGAGGGCCAGCAGATACGCAGTATTTT.

There are a few counts of this clonotype. This sequence joins TRBV19 and TRBJ2-1, with TRBD2 identical over 13 bases. The CDR3 extends over 20 amino acids. Germline CDR1 and CDR2: LNHDA and SQIVND (reference sequence). The V segment lost 1 base and the J segment 8 bases; nucleotides outside the gene matches: 17. The DNA of the CDR3 is TGTGCCAGTAGTATAGCACTAGGCCCTCGACTAGCGGGAGGTCGGGATGAGCAGTTCTTC. Translation: CASSIALGPRLAGGRDEQFF.

This clonotype has a handful of counts. The chain is built from TRBV12-3 or TRBV12-4 and TRBJ2-1; possibly TRBD1 for D (6 bases). The CDR3 is 14 residues long. V was trimmed by 3 bases and J by 9 bases, leaving 15 bases between them. The CDR3 region has the DNA TGTGCCAGCAGTTTGTTTCAGGGGTTTGGTGAGCAGTTCTTC. The encoded protein is CASSLFQGFGEQFF.

The V call is TRBV12-3 or TRBV12-4, the J call TRBJ2-7; perhaps TRBD1 as D (5 bases). CDR3 length: 14 amino acids. Trimming pared 3 bases from V and 0 bases from J, leaving 9 bases between. CDR3 protein: CASSFRQTSYEQYF. The CDR3 coding sequence is TGTGCCAGCAGTTTCCGACAGACCTCCTACGAGCAGTACTTC.

This clonotype has ten or more counts. The chain combines TRBV28 with TRBJ2-7, with no clear D. CDR1 and CDR2 from the germline V gene are MDHEN and SYDVKM. V lost 3 bases, J lost 0 bases, and 9 bases lay in between. The CDR3 sequence is 14 residues long. As DNA, the CDR3 is TGTGCCAGCAGTTTCGGGCGAAGCTCCTACGAGCAGTACTTC. Its translation is CASSFGRSSYEQYF.

This chain uses TRBV15 with TRBJ2-7, with 7 bases aligning to TRBD2. V lost 6 bases and J lost 7; bases outside the gene matches: 12. Germline V gives CDR1 LNHNV, CDR2 YYDKDF (reference sequence). The CDR3 is 14 residues long. The CDR3: CATSPTSHPSEQYF. In nucleotides, the CDR3 is TGTGCCACCAGTCCGACTAGCCACCCGTCGGAGCAGTACTTC.

This clonotype was found many times. The CDR3 bases are TGTGCCAGCAGTTTAGGCCCCTCGGGCGGGGAGCTGTTTTTT. This encodes CASSLGPSGGELFF. The rearrangement links TRBV12-3 or TRBV12-4 to TRBJ2-2; unclear D gene. Trimming took 1 base from V and 7 from J, leaving 10 bases between them. The CDR3 has 14 amino acids.

The chain's CDR3 is CASSAPGGGANTGELFF. As DNA, the CDR3 is TGTGCCAGCAGTGCCCCCGGGGGAGGGGCGAACACCGGGGAGCTGTTTTTT. The J gene is TRBJ2-2, the V gene TRBV6-1; 7 nucleotides match TRBD2. Germline V lookup: CDR1 MNHNS, CDR2 SASEGT. The CDR3 covers 17 residues. V lost 4 bases and J lost 0; bases outside the gene matches: 8.

This clonotype turned up a few times. The gene calls are TRBV14 and TRBJ2-7; 12 bases align to TRBD2. Germline CDR1 SGHDN, CDR2 FVKESK. The CDR3 loop spans 17 amino acids. V shed 0 bases and J 5 bases; nucleotides not matched to a gene: 8. The CDR3 is CASSQDLALAGGNEQYF. The CDR3 DNA reads TGTGCCAGCAGCCAAGATCTTGCACTAGCGGGAGGCAACGAGCAGTACTTC.

The V call is TRBV21-1, the J call TRBJ2-1; TRBD2 is the table's D call and was not checked against the DNA. TRBV21-1 is recorded as a pseudogene. This CDR3 has 19 residues. CDR3 nucleotides: TGTGCCAGCAGCAAAGGGGCGCGGGAGGCCGATTACTCCTACAATGAGCAGTTCTTC. The encoded protein is CASSKGAREADYSYNEQFF.